This is a list of T cell receptor beta chains from one sample in a study of blood T cell repertoires in COVID-19. Here immunoSEQ multiplex PCR was the method, and the copy in TCRdb shows in-frame clones only, minus some. The repertoire holds roughly 140,000 clones, around 83% seen once, with roughly 4% in the top ten. The sample was peripheral blood. Receptors originate from a woman older than 75 with acute or convalescent COVID-19. The CDR3 runs from the conserved cysteine through the conserved F or W.

v_gene	CDR3aa
TRBV5-4	CASSSLATKNIQYF
TRBV7-8	CASSLGREVNYGYTF
TRBV4-1	CASSHRVVGGYNEQFF
TRBV6-5	CASRPGQGRGGYTF
TRBV5-5	CASIWGLYTEAFF
TRBV5-1	CASSPPGLESTDTQYF
TRBV28	CASSSFDRPGYGYTF
TRBV11-2	CASSREQGASGGQYF
TRBV21-1	CASSNGICGSLGEETQYF
TRBV11-2	CASSLGRQGSYYGYTF
TRBV19	CACNTPGLGNQPQHF
TRBV13	CASSLVRAGSRKQYF
TRBV7-9	CASSSPRGITYEQYF
TRBV9	CASSVDLAGGKEQYF
TRBV28	CASSFSLAGGREGDTQYF
TRBV27	CASSLDRMTEAFF
TRBV5-4	CASSWGQGDTEAFF
TRBV4-1	CASSQLAGLGDTQYF
TRBV19	CASSLDRGHGDTQYF
TRBV3-1/TRBV3-2	CASSRKGLAETQYF
TRBV24-1	CATSRRGGQGYTF
TRBV30	CACTRQSNTEAFF
TRBV28	CASSQTGTRRDTQYF
TRBV10-2	CASSELNSQETQYF
TRBV4-1	CASSPGVTAPQHF
TRBV19	CASSMSAGGGQPQHF
TRBV19	CATRGGEGKQFF
TRBV9	CASSVDAGGETQYF
TRBV5-4	CASSFWGVGADTQYF
TRBV4-2	CASSQEQKNQPQHF
TRBV2	CASRLDTYYEQYF
TRBV28	CASSLVRRNTEAFF
TRBV10-2	CASSDGGAGDTGELFF
TRBV3-1/TRBV3-2	CASSQDAVTSGGRWGYEQYF
TRBV4-1	CASSQVGRTVYGYTF
TRBV20-1	CSASSPNDYEQYF
TRBV10-2	CASSGANEQFF
TRBV5-1	CASSILTGREVYEQYF
TRBV7-8	CASSHSRDRNKLTNEKLFF
TRBV4-1	CASSQDPAGSYGYTF
TRBV18	CASSPGTGGQETQYF
TRBV24-1	CATSRAGETQYF
TRBV19	CASSIGGYYGYTF
TRBV6-5	CASSYSGGAFF
TRBV19	CASSFLGGSQPQHF
TRBV3-1/TRBV3-2	CASSHAGYNEQFF
TRBV4-2	CASSQDQAYGYTF
TRBV6-5	CASSPRDSYTDTQYF
TRBV15	CATSIGETPQHF
TRBV19	CASSTASWDEQFF
TRBV28	CASSPHRGPGNTIYF
TRBV5-4	CASSSGVGQPQHF
TRBV6-5	CASRQGANEKLFF
TRBV6-6	CASSFLQGARGGYTF